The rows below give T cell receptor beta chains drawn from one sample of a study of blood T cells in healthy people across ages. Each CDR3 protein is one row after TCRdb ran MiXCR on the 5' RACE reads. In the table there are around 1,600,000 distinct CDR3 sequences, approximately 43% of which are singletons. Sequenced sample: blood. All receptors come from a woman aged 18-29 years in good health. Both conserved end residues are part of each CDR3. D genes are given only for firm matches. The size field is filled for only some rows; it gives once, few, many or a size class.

CDR3 protein: CASSPKTGEDEQFF; CDR3 DNA: TGTGCCAGCTCACCAAAGACAGGGGAGGATGAGCAGTTCTTC; clone size: few; D gene: TRBD1; J gene: TRBJ2-1; V gene: TRBV18
CDR3 protein: CASSQGGQGVGGYTF; CDR3 DNA: TGCGCCAGCAGCCAAGGCGGACAGGGGGTTGGTGGCTACACCTTC; clone size: -; D gene: TRBD1; J gene: TRBJ1-2; V gene: TRBV4-1
CDR3 protein: CSVRTGGTYEQYF; CDR3 DNA: TGCAGCGTGAGGACAGGGGGAACCTACGAGCAGTACTTC; clone size: -; D gene: TRBD1; J gene: TRBJ2-7; V gene: TRBV29-1
CDR3 protein: CASSSERGGRETQYF; CDR3 DNA: TGTGCCAGCAGCTCCGAGCGGGGTGGGAGGGAGACCCAGTACTTC; clone size: -; D gene: TRBD2; J gene: TRBJ2-5; V gene: TRBV5-5
CDR3 protein: CSANEGASYNEQFF; CDR3 DNA: TGCAGTGCTAATGAGGGGGCATCCTACAATGAGCAGTTCTTC; clone size: -; D gene: TRBD1; J gene: TRBJ2-1; V gene: TRBV20-1
CDR3 protein: CTSSKGQGNNSPLHF; CDR3 DNA: TGTACCAGCAGCAAGGGACAGGGGAATAATTCACCCCTCCACTTT; clone size: -; D gene: -; J gene: TRBJ1-6; V gene: TRBV21-1
CDR3 protein: CASTYGGQTPPDTQYF; CDR3 DNA: TGTGCCAGCACCTACGGGGGGCAAACGCCTCCAGATACGCAGTATTTT; clone size: few; D gene: -; J gene: TRBJ2-3; V gene: TRBV6-2/TRBV6-3
CDR3 protein: CASARTRGEKLFF; CDR3 DNA: TGCGCCAGCGCCCGAACCCGCGGGGAAAAACTGTTTTTT; clone size: -; D gene: -; J gene: TRBJ1-4; V gene: TRBV4-1
CDR3 protein: CASSGQGAATEAFF; CDR3 DNA: TGTGCCAGCAGCGGACAGGGGGCTGCCACTGAAGCTTTCTTT; clone size: few; D gene: TRBD1; J gene: TRBJ1-1; V gene: TRBV7-2
CDR3 protein: CASSLAPYNSGGNNEQFF; CDR3 DNA: TGTGCCAGCAGCTTAGCGCCCTATAATAGCGGGGGAAACAATGAGCAGTTCTTC; clone size: few; D gene: TRBD2; J gene: TRBJ2-1; V gene: TRBV7-6
CDR3 protein: CASSLDSLETEVFF; CDR3 DNA: TGCGCCAGCAGCTTGGACAGTCTGGAGACTGAAGTTTTCTTT; clone size: -; D gene: -; J gene: TRBJ1-1; V gene: TRBV5-1
CDR3 protein: CASSARQTYEQYF; CDR3 DNA: TGTGCCAGCAGCGCCCGACAGACCTACGAGCAGTACTTC; clone size: many; D gene: -; J gene: TRBJ2-7; V gene: TRBV7-6
CDR3 protein: CAISERQDQPQHF; CDR3 DNA: TGTGCCATCAGTGAGAGGCAGGATCAGCCCCAGCATTTT; clone size: -; D gene: -; J gene: TRBJ1-5; V gene: TRBV10-3
CDR3 protein: CASSERTGGNNQPQHF; CDR3 DNA: TGTGCCAGCAGCGAACGGACAGGGGGCAACAATCAGCCCCAGCATTTT; clone size: few; D gene: TRBD1; J gene: TRBJ1-5; V gene: TRBV7-2
CDR3 protein: CASIPGGSSTDTQYF; CDR3 DNA: TGTGCCAGCATCCCCGGGGGGAGTAGCACAGATACGCAGTATTTT; clone size: -; D gene: TRBD2; J gene: TRBJ2-3; V gene: TRBV6-6
CDR3 protein: CASSLEPDTQYF; CDR3 DNA: TGTGCCAGCAGCTTGGAGCCAGATACGCAGTATTTT; clone size: many; D gene: -; J gene: TRBJ2-3; V gene: TRBV7-9
CDR3 protein: CSVGGLAEETQYF; CDR3 DNA: TGCAGCGTTGGAGGACTAGCGGAAGAGACCCAGTACTTC; clone size: -; D gene: TRBD2; J gene: TRBJ2-5; V gene: TRBV29-1
CDR3 protein: CSAKGTSSYGYTF; CDR3 DNA: TGCAGTGCAAAAGGGACGTCAAGCTATGGCTACACCTTC; clone size: -; D gene: -; J gene: TRBJ1-2; V gene: TRBV20-1
CDR3 protein: CASSFQGQKIYEQYF; CDR3 DNA: TGTGCCAGCAGTTTTCAGGGACAGAAGATCTACGAGCAGTACTTC; clone size: -; D gene: TRBD1; J gene: TRBJ2-7; V gene: TRBV27
CDR3 protein: CASSPLRGTDTQYF; CDR3 DNA: TGTGCCAGCTCACCCCTCAGGGGCACAGATACGCAGTATTTT; clone size: few; D gene: -; J gene: TRBJ2-3; V gene: TRBV18
CDR3 protein: CASSQYEQETQYF; CDR3 DNA: TGTGCCAGCAGCCAATACGAACAAGAGACCCAGTACTTC; clone size: few; D gene: -; J gene: TRBJ2-5; V gene: TRBV3-1
CDR3 protein: CSAAGLANTGELFF; CDR3 DNA: TGCAGTGCGGCGGGACTAGCCAACACCGGGGAGCTGTTTTTT; clone size: -; D gene: TRBD2; J gene: TRBJ2-2; V gene: TRBV20-1
CDR3 protein: CASSFSGFEETQYF; CDR3 DNA: TGTGCCAGCAGCTTTTCAGGGTTTGAAGAGACCCAGTACTTC; clone size: -; D gene: -; J gene: TRBJ2-5; V gene: TRBV7-9
CDR3 protein: CASPRGGHTNTEAFF; CDR3 DNA: TGCGCCAGCCCCCGCGGCGGTCACACCAACACTGAAGCTTTCTTT; clone size: -; D gene: -; J gene: TRBJ1-1; V gene: TRBV4-3
CDR3 protein: CASSQDQVSKAQYF; CDR3 DNA: TGCGCCAGCAGCCAAGATCAAGTCAGCAAGGCGCAGTATTTT; clone size: few; D gene: -; J gene: TRBJ2-3; V gene: TRBV4-3
CDR3 protein: CASGRGSNTDTQYF; CDR3 DNA: TGTGCCAGCGGTCGAGGATCCAACACAGATACGCAGTATTTT; clone size: -; D gene: -; J gene: TRBJ2-3; V gene: TRBV2
CDR3 protein: CSAASVGTGGEEQYF; CDR3 DNA: TGCAGTGCGGCCTCGGTAGGGACAGGGGGTGAAGAGCAGTACTTC; clone size: -; D gene: TRBD1; J gene: TRBJ2-5; V gene: TRBV20-1
CDR3 protein: CASISIQGNTEAFF; CDR3 DNA: TGTGCCAGCATCTCTATACAGGGTAACACTGAAGCTTTCTTT; clone size: -; D gene: -; J gene: TRBJ1-1; V gene: TRBV6-5
CDR3 protein: CSDSVWGQGARGYGYTF; CDR3 DNA: TGCAGCGACAGCGTATGGGGACAGGGGGCTCGGGGCTATGGCTACACCTTC; clone size: -; D gene: TRBD1; J gene: TRBJ1-2; V gene: TRBV29-1
CDR3 protein: CASSQDLYGTSGETQYF; CDR3 DNA: TGCGCCAGCAGCCAAGATCTATACGGGACTAGCGGAGAGACCCAGTACTTC; clone size: -; D gene: TRBD2; J gene: TRBJ2-5; V gene: TRBV4-3
CDR3 protein: CASSKFRTELQETQYF; CDR3 DNA: TGTGCCAGCAGCAAATTCAGGACAGAACTCCAAGAGACCCAGTACTTC; clone size: once; D gene: -; J gene: TRBJ2-5; V gene: TRBV21-1
CDR3 protein: CASSLQAEAFF; CDR3 DNA: TGTGCCAGCAGTCTGCAGGCTGAAGCTTTCTTT; clone size: -; D gene: -; J gene: TRBJ1-1; V gene: TRBV12-3/TRBV12-4
CDR3 protein: CASSQGLFGDRQYF; CDR3 DNA: TGCGCCAGCAGCCAAGGACTCTTTGGGGATAGGCAGTATTTT; clone size: -; D gene: -; J gene: TRBJ2-3; V gene: TRBV4-3
CDR3 protein: CASRTNQGGTYEQYF; CDR3 DNA: TGTGCCAGCCGTACAAATCAGGGGGGGACCTACGAGCAGTACTTC; clone size: -; D gene: -; J gene: TRBJ2-7; V gene: TRBV6-5
CDR3 protein: CSVDRSGSSYNEQYF; CDR3 DNA: TGCAGCGTCGATCGTTCAGGTAGCTCCTACAATGAGCAGTACTTC; clone size: -; D gene: -; J gene: TRBJ2-7; V gene: TRBV29-1
CDR3 protein: CASSFRDSATDTQYF; CDR3 DNA: TGTGCCAGCAGCTTCCGGGACTCAGCCACAGATACGCAGTATTTT; clone size: few; D gene: -; J gene: TRBJ2-3; V gene: TRBV7-6
CDR3 protein: CASSFDRKETQYF; CDR3 DNA: TGTGCCAGCAGCTTCGACAGGAAGGAGACCCAGTACTTC; clone size: many; D gene: -; J gene: TRBJ2-5; V gene: TRBV7-2
CDR3 protein: CASSFQGGTQYF; CDR3 DNA: TGTGCCAGCAGTTTCCAGGGGGGGACCCAGTACTTC; clone size: -; D gene: -; J gene: TRBJ2-5; V gene: TRBV28
CDR3 protein: CATSRETGTTEAFF; CDR3 DNA: TGTGCCACCAGCAGGGAGACAGGGACCACTGAAGCTTTCTTT; clone size: -; D gene: TRBD1; J gene: TRBJ1-1; V gene: TRBV15
CDR3 protein: CSARAGGREQFF; CDR3 DNA: TGCAGTGCTAGAGCGGGGGGGAGAGAGCAGTTCTTC; clone size: -; D gene: TRBD2; J gene: TRBJ2-1; V gene: TRBV20-1
CDR3 protein: CVISKEGRQREIGDTQYF; CDR3 DNA: TGTGTCATCAGTAAGGAGGGTCGACAGCGGGAGATTGGCGATACGCAGTATTTT; clone size: -; D gene: TRBD2; J gene: TRBJ2-3; V gene: TRBV10-3
CDR3 protein: CASSLPRLAGGSYNEQFF; CDR3 DNA: TGTGCCAGCAGTTTACCCCGTCTAGCGGGGGGCTCCTACAATGAGCAGTTCTTC; clone size: few; D gene: TRBD2; J gene: TRBJ2-1; V gene: TRBV27
CDR3 protein: CASSGGRGFHEQFF; CDR3 DNA: TGTGCCAGCAGCGGGGGGCGCGGGTTCCATGAGCAGTTCTTC; clone size: -; D gene: TRBD2; J gene: TRBJ2-1; V gene: TRBV19
CDR3 protein: CASSREVLGYTF; CDR3 DNA: TGTGCCAGCAGCAGGGAGGTCTTGGGCTACACCTTC; clone size: -; D gene: -; J gene: TRBJ1-2; V gene: TRBV28
CDR3 protein: CASSPSATSGGAIYEQFF; CDR3 DNA: TGCGCCAGCAGCCCAAGCGCGACTAGCGGGGGGGCCATATATGAGCAGTTCTTC; clone size: few; D gene: TRBD2; J gene: TRBJ2-1; V gene: TRBV4-3
CDR3 protein: CASRPTEYNEQYF; CDR3 DNA: TGTGCCAGCAGGCCTACAGAATACAATGAGCAGTACTTC; clone size: -; D gene: -; J gene: TRBJ2-5; V gene: TRBV12-3/TRBV12-4
CDR3 protein: CSATPTRFSSYEQYF; CDR3 DNA: TGCAGTGCCACCCCGACTCGTTTTAGCTCCTACGAGCAGTACTTC; clone size: few; D gene: -; J gene: TRBJ2-7; V gene: TRBV20-1
CDR3 protein: CASSYSTGPLAGGRDEQFF; CDR3 DNA: TGTGCCAGCAGTTACTCCACTGGTCCCCTAGCGGGAGGTCGGGATGAGCAGTTCTTC; clone size: -; D gene: TRBD2; J gene: TRBJ2-1; V gene: TRBV6-5
CDR3 protein: CASSQRRDRRGQFF; CDR3 DNA: TGTGCCAGCAGCCAACGCCGGGACCGCCGGGGGCAGTTCTTC; clone size: -; D gene: -; J gene: TRBJ2-1; V gene: TRBV14
CDR3 protein: CAITWTENTEAFF; CDR3 DNA: TGTGCCATCACTTGGACCGAGAACACTGAAGCTTTCTTT; clone size: -; D gene: -; J gene: TRBJ1-1; V gene: TRBV10-3
CDR3 protein: CSVRLAETYERYF; CDR3 DNA: TGCAGCGTCAGACTAGCGGAGACCTACGAGCGGTACTTC; clone size: -; D gene: TRBD2; J gene: TRBJ2-7; V gene: TRBV29-1
CDR3 protein: CASSDSVEDTQYF; CDR3 DNA: TGTGCCAGCAGTGACTCGGTCGAAGATACGCAGTATTTT; clone size: -; D gene: -; J gene: TRBJ2-3; V gene: TRBV6-6
CDR3 protein: CASSHRGISYNEQFF; CDR3 DNA: TGTGCCAGCAGCCACAGGGGGATCTCCTACAATGAGCAGTTCTTC; clone size: few; D gene: TRBD1; J gene: TRBJ2-1; V gene: TRBV11-1
CDR3 protein: CASSQPGGLGTYEQYF; CDR3 DNA: TGCGCCAGCAGCCAGCCAGGGGGCTTAGGGACCTACGAGCAGTACTTC; clone size: -; D gene: TRBD1; J gene: TRBJ2-7; V gene: TRBV4-3